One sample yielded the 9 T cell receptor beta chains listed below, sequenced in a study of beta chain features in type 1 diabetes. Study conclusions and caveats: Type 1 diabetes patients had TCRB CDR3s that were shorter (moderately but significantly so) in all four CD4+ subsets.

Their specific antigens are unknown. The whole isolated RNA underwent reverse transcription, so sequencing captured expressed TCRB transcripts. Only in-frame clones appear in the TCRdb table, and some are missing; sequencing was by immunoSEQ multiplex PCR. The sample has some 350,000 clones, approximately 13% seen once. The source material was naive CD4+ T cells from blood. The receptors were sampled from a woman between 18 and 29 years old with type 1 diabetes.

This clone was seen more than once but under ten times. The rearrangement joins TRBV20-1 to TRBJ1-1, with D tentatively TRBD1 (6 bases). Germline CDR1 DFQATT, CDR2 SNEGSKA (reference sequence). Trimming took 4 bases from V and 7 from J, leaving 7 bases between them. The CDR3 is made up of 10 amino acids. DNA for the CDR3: TGCAGTGCTAAGGACAGTGAAGCTTTCTTT. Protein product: CSAKDSEAFF.

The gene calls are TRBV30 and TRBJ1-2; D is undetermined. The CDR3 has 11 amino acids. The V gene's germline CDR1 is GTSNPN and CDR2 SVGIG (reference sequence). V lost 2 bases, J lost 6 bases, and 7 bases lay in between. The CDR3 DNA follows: TGTGCCTGGAGTCCACTGGATGGCTACACCTTC. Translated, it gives CAWSPLDGYTF.

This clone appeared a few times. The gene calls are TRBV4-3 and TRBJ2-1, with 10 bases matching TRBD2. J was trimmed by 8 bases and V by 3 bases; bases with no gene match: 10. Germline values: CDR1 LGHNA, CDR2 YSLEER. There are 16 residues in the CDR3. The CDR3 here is CASSHNGLAGEYEQFF. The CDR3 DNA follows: TGCGCCAGCAGCCATAACGGGCTAGCGGGAGAATATGAGCAGTTCTTC.

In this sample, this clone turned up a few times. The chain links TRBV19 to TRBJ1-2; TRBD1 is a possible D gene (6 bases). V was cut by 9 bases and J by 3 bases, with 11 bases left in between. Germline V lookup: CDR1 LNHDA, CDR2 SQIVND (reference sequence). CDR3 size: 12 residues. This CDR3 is CASQTGDYGYTF. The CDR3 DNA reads TGTGCCAGCCAGACAGGCGACTATGGCTACACCTTC.

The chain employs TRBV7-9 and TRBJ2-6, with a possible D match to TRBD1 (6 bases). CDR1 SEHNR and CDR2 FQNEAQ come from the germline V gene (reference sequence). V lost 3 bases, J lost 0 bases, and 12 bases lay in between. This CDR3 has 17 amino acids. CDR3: CASSLLTGHSGANVLTF. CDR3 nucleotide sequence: TGTGCCAGCAGCTTGCTGACAGGCCACTCTGGGGCCAACGTCCTGACTTTC.

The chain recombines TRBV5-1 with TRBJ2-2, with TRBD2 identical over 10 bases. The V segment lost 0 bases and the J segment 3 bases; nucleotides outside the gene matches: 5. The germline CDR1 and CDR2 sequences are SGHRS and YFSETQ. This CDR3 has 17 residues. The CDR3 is CASSLAPSGRHTGELFF. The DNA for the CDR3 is TGCGCCAGCAGCTTGGCTCCTAGCGGGAGACACACCGGGGAGCTGTTTTTT.

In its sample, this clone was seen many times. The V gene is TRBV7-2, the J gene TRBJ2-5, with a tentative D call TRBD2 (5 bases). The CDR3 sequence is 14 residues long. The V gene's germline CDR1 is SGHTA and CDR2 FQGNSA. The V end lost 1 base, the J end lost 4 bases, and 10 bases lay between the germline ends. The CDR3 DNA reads TGTGCCAGCAGCTTAGGAGCGGCACGAGAGACCCAGTACTTC. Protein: CASSLGAARETQYF.

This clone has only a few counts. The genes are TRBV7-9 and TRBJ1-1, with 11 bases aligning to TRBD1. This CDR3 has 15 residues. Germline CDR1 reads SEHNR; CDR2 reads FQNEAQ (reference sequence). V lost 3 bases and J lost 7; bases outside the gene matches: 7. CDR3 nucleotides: TGTGCCAGCAGCTTTCCGGGACAGGGGGTGATTGAAGCTTTCTTT. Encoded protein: CASSFPGQGVIEAFF.

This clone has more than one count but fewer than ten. This chain's CDR3 is CASSFYRGRGTEAFF. CDR3 nucleotides: TGCGCCAGCAGCTTCTACAGGGGGCGCGGGACTGAAGCTTTCTTT. The rearrangement uses TRBV5-1 and TRBJ1-1; 9 bases are shared with TRBD1. CDR1 and CDR2 from the germline V gene are SGHRS and YFSETQ. Losses at the gene ends were 2 bases for V and 5 bases for J; bases not matched to a gene: 7. This CDR3 region has 15 residues.